The rows below give T cell receptor beta chains drawn from one sample of a study of blood T cells in healthy people across ages. MiXCR, run by TCRdb on the 5' RACE reads, gives a single entry per CDR3 protein. Among hundreds of thousands of distinct CDR3 sequences listed, 40% to 65% were seen once. The sequencing sample was made of blood. These receptors came from an elderly man in good health. Both conserved end residues are part of each CDR3. The D gene is left open where the match is weak. Expanded clones get a size class; other rows say once, few or many, or leave the size out.

clone_size	v_call	j_call	d_call	cdr3_nt	cdr3_aa
NA	TRBV7-9	TRBJ2-1	TRBD1	TGTGCCAGCAGCCCGGACAGGCTGACCTACAATGAGCAGTTCTTC	CASSPDRLTYNEQFF
NA	TRBV27	TRBJ2-4	NA	TGTGCCAGCAGTGATAGAAGGGGAAACATTCAGTACTTC	CASSDRRGNIQYF
few	TRBV20-1	TRBJ2-7	TRBD2	TGCAGTGCTAGAGCCAGCGGGAGGGCCTCAAGGAGCTCCTACGAGCAGTACTTC	CSARASGRASRSSYEQYF
NA	TRBV13	TRBJ2-7	TRBD2	TGTGCCAGCAGCCCTCGGACTAGCGGGAGCCCCTACGAGCAGTACTTC	CASSPRTSGSPYEQYF
NA	TRBV5-1	TRBJ2-5	NA	TGCGCCAGCAGCTTGCAGGCAGGGGAACGAAATGAGCAGTACTTC	CASSLQAGERNEQYF
NA	TRBV20-1	TRBJ2-7	NA	TGCAGTGCTAGAGGCTATGCGGCCTCCTACGAGCAGTACTTC	CSARGYAASYEQYF
few	TRBV2	TRBJ2-7	TRBD1	TGTGCCAGCAGGGGGGACAGGGAAGAGCGCGAGCAGTACTTC	CASRGDREEREQYF
NA	TRBV20-1	TRBJ1-1	NA	TGCAGTGCTAGAGATCAAAAGGCAGCTAGAATCACTGAAGCTTTCTTT	CSARDQKAARITEAFF
NA	TRBV25-1	TRBJ1-4	NA	TGTGCCAGCAGTGATGACAGGCCTGCAACTAATGAAAAACTGTTTTTT	CASSDDRPATNEKLFF
few	TRBV5-1	TRBJ1-1	NA	TGCGCCAGCAAGTCGGGGCCCACTGAAGCTTTCTTT	CASKSGPTEAFF
few	TRBV7-3	TRBJ2-4	TRBD1	TGTGCCAGCAGCCCGACAGGAGGACAGGGGTTAGCCAAAAACATTCAGTACTTC	CASSPTGGQGLAKNIQYF
NA	TRBV6-2/TRBV6-3	TRBJ1-1	NA	TGTGCCAGCAGTTATTCCGAGCCGGGACGGATGAACACTGAAGCTTTCTTT	CASSYSEPGRMNTEAFF